One T cell receptor (beta chain) is described in this entry. Sequencing was performed with immunoSEQ multiplex PCR; in TCRdb, only in-frame clones are kept and a portion is missing. The sample includes hundreds of thousands of clones, approximately 85% of them seen just once. The data were obtained in a study of blood T cell repertoires in COVID-19. Looking at the study overall: Nucleic acid was either cDNA or gDNA, and it came from T cells, B-cell-depleted T cells, or PBMCs.

The V end lost 3 bases, the J end lost 3 bases, and 12 bases lay between the germline ends. Germline CDR1 is GTSNPN and CDR2 is SVGIG (reference sequence). The CDR3 is made up of 13 amino acids. The chain joins TRBV30 to TRBJ2-7, with D possibly being TRBD1 (6 bases). The clonotype comes from a man in his thirties or forties who had recovered from COVID-19. The sample was PBMCs or T cells enriched from blood (not recorded which). The CDR3 reads CAWRGSGDYEQYF. The CDR3 DNA sequence: TGTGCCTGGAGAGGGTCAGGGGACTACGAGCAGTACTTC.